This T cell receptor beta chain was sequenced in a study of blood T cells in healthy people across ages. Study conclusions and caveats: A strong correlation between TCR beta diversity and naive T cell percentage was seen. Per million T cells, TCR beta diversity dropped roughly linearly as age increased.

Total RNA extraction produced at least 5.5 micrograms (per sample) for the study. To note about this clonotype: Antigen unknown.

Using a J-beta primer mix together with a sample-barcoded 5' primer, a second PCR was run for roughly 7 to 12 cycles. Each of the cDNA molecules was tagged by a template-switch adaptor with 12 random nucleotides. One entry per CDR3 protein results from TCRdb running MiXCR on the 5' RACE reads. The table has around 900,000 distinct CDR3 sequences, roughly 51% seen once. The germline V gene has CDR1 SGHAT and CDR2 FQNNGV. V was trimmed by 5 bases and J by 1 base, leaving 10 bases between them. The CDR3 has 14 amino acids. The V and J genes are TRBV11-2 and TRBJ2-3; D is undetermined. The clonotype was recovered from an older woman in good health. Material for sequencing was blood. The CDR3 protein is CASSPIRGTDTQYF. CDR3 nucleotides: TGTGCCAGCAGCCCGATTAGGGGCACAGATACGCAGTATTTT.